A selection of T cell receptor beta chains follows, all from one sample in a study of T-cell reconstitution after alpha-beta-depleted transplantation in children. One entry per CDR3 protein results from TCRdb running MiXCR on the PCR reads. Of 400,000 to 450,000 distinct CDR3 sequences listed, over 40% are singletons. Material: PBMCs, obtained before TCRalphabeta/CD19-depleted stem cell transplant. Source of these receptors: a girl aged 2 to 10 with aplastic anemia, due to receive a stem cell transplant. Each CDR3 is given with its conserved first and last residue. The D gene is left open where the match is weak. Clone size, where shown, is once, few, many, or a class for clones that have expanded.

abundance,v_gene,j_gene,d_gene,CDR3nt,CDR3aa
NA,TRBV28,TRBJ1-4,TRBD1,TGTGCCAGCAGTTTCTGGGACAGTGGGAAAAAACTGTTTTTT,CASSFWDSGKKLFF
many,TRBV9,TRBJ1-2,NA,TGTGCCAGCAGCGGACGGGGACACGGGAACTATGGCTACACCTTC,CASSGRGHGNYGYTF
many,TRBV5-1,TRBJ2-7,NA,TGCGCCAGCAGCCGCGGTATCCGCTACGAGCAGTACTTC,CASSRGIRYEQYF
many,TRBV28,TRBJ2-1,NA,TGTGCCAGCAGACGAGGGGGCAATGAGCAGTTCTTC,CASRRGGNEQFF
once,TRBV12-3/TRBV12-4,TRBJ1-4,TRBD1,TGTGCCAGCAGGGGCGACCCGGGACAGCCAAAACTGTTTTTT,CASRGDPGQPKLFF
few,TRBV2,TRBJ2-5,TRBD1,TGTGCCAGCACCGATACTGACAGGGACGGAGAGACCCAGTACTTC,CASTDTDRDGETQYF
NA,TRBV3-1,TRBJ2-1,NA,TGTGCCACCACCCTCCGACAGGGAGGGAGCTCCTACAATGAGCAGTTCTTC,CATTLRQGGSSYNEQFF
few,TRBV6-6,TRBJ2-1,TRBD1,TGTGCCGGACAGGGGGAATACAATGAGCAGTTCTTC,CAGQGEYNEQFF
few,TRBV27,TRBJ1-5,TRBD1,TGTGCCAGCAGTTCCGGGACAGTAATAGGGCTGCCCCAGCATTTT,CASSSGTVIGLPQHF
many,TRBV5-1,TRBJ1-1,TRBD1,TGCGCCAGCAGCCGGGACAGCCCCACTGAAGCTTTCTTT,CASSRDSPTEAFF
once,TRBV10-3,TRBJ1-2,NA,TGTGCCATCAGTGAGTCTTATCCAGGGGTGGATGGCTACACCTTC,CAISESYPGVDGYTF
medium-sized,TRBV9,TRBJ1-2,NA,TGTGCCAGCAGCGTCGGGGGAGACTATGGCTACACCTTC,CASSVGGDYGYTF
NA,TRBV2,TRBJ2-1,NA,TGTGCCAGCGCCCCGCGGGGACGTCAGGCTGGTGAGCAGTTCTTC,CASAPRGRQAGEQFF
many,TRBV6-1,TRBJ2-7,NA,TGTGCCAGCAGTGAAGCGCTTCTTGGCTATTCCTACGAGCAGTACTTC,CASSEALLGYSYEQYF
few,TRBV7-2,TRBJ1-1,TRBD1,TGTGCCAGCAGCTTCCGGGACAGGGGCCCTGCTTTCTTT,CASSFRDRGPAFF
many,TRBV10-3,TRBJ2-6,NA,TGTGCCATCAGTGTGGGGCAATCTGGGGCCAACGTCCTGACTTTC,CAISVGQSGANVLTF
NA,TRBV28,TRBJ2-1,TRBD1,TGTGCCAGCAGTGGACAGGGGGGATACGGTGAGCAGTTCTTC,CASSGQGGYGEQFF
NA,TRBV6-5,TRBJ1-2,NA,TGTGCCAGCAGTTCGGGACACCTACTCTATGGCTACACCTTC,CASSSGHLLYGYTF
few,TRBV5-1,TRBJ2-1,TRBD2,TGCGCCAGCAGCTTGGAGGGACTAGCCAGCTCCTACAATGAGCAGTTCTTC,CASSLEGLASSYNEQFF
few,TRBV28,TRBJ1-5,NA,TGTGCCAGCAGCAGTTCCATCCAGCCCCAGCATTTT,CASSSSIQPQHF
many,TRBV20-1,TRBJ2-5,NA,TGCAGTGCTACCTCAACCGGGCCCTATTCCGAGACCCAGTACTTC,CSATSTGPYSETQYF
NA,TRBV28,TRBJ2-1,TRBD2,TGTGCCAGCAGTTTATGGGCGGGAGGGCCGAATGAGCAGTTCTTC,CASSLWAGGPNEQFF
few,TRBV7-9,TRBJ2-3,NA,TGTGCCAGCAGCTTAGCGACCGGCTGGACGCAGTATTTT,CASSLATGWTQYF
NA,TRBV2,TRBJ1-5,NA,TGTGCCAGCAGTGAATTCGATAGCAATCAGCCCCAGCATTTT,CASSEFDSNQPQHF
once,TRBV15,TRBJ2-1,TRBD1,TGTGCCACCAGCAGAGATGGACAGGGTTCCTACAATGAGCAGTTCTTC,CATSRDGQGSYNEQFF
NA,TRBV9,TRBJ2-5,TRBD2,TGTGCCAGCAGCGTAGGGGCTAGCGGGAGAAGGGAGACCCAGTACTTC,CASSVGASGRRETQYF
few,TRBV12-3/TRBV12-4,TRBJ1-2,NA,TGTGCCAGCACCGCAACGAGGATAGGTGGCTACACCTTC,CASTATRIGGYTF
many,TRBV20-1,TRBJ2-1,NA,TGCAGTGCTAGAGATCTGGTCGGGAGCCCCTACAATGAGCAGTTCTTC,CSARDLVGSPYNEQFF
NA,TRBV7-9,TRBJ2-3,NA,TGTGCCAGCAGCCAGGGGCGGGACACTACAGATACGCAGTATTTT,CASSQGRDTTDTQYF
few,TRBV6-1,TRBJ1-2,TRBD1,TGTGCCAGCAGGAAGACCGGGACAGCAACTAACTATGGCTACACCTTC,CASRKTGTATNYGYTF
NA,TRBV5-1,TRBJ2-1,TRBD1,TGCGCCAGCAGCTGGGGGACAGGGGGCTTGTACAATGAGCAGTTCTTC,CASSWGTGGLYNEQFF
NA,TRBV6-2/TRBV6-3,TRBJ2-1,TRBD2,TGTGCCAGCAGTTACCCAACCCCTAGCGGGAAGACCTACAATGAGCAGTTCTTC,CASSYPTPSGKTYNEQFF